The rows below give T cell receptor beta chains drawn from one sample of a study of shared clonotypes between healthy human individuals. Data came from immunoSEQ multiplex PCR; TCRdb stores just in-frame clones and leaves some out. In the table there are 550,000 to 850,000 clones, around two thirds of which are singletons. Sequenced: memory CD4+ T cells sorted from blood. The receptor set was obtained from a woman aged 25-40 years in good health. Both conserved end residues are part of each CDR3. D genes are given only for firm matches. The size of a clone is reported for some rows only, either as once, few or many, or as a class for expanded clones.

V: TRBV5-1; size: -; D: TRBD1; J: TRBJ2-7; CDR3: CASSLTGGKNEQYF; DNA: TGCGCCAGCAGCTTAACAGGGGGAAAGAACGAGCAGTACTTC
V: TRBV7-2; size: -; D: TRBD1; J: TRBJ2-2; CDR3: CGCSRQGATGELFF; DNA: TGTGGCTGTTCTCGACAGGGGGCAACCGGGGAGCTGTTTTTT
V: TRBV30; size: -; D: TRBD2; J: TRBJ2-1; CDR3: CAWLRLAGGDEQFF; DNA: TGTGCCTGGCTCAGACTAGCGGGAGGGGATGAGCAGTTCTTC
V: TRBV6-1; size: -; D: -; J: TRBJ1-4; CDR3: CASSDRQGRGKLFF; DNA: TGTGCCAGCAGCGATAGGCAGGGAAGAGGAAAACTGTTTTTT
V: TRBV28; size: -; D: -; J: TRBJ2-2; CDR3: CASTSDRLTGELFF; DNA: TGTGCCAGCACCTCGGACAGACTCACCGGGGAGCTGTTTTTT
V: TRBV25-1; size: many; D: -; J: TRBJ2-7; CDR3: CASSGNNYEQYF; DNA: TGTGCCAGCAGTGGGAATAACTACGAGCAGTACTTC
V: TRBV18; size: few; D: -; J: TRBJ1-3; CDR3: CASSPLKLSGNTIYF; DNA: TGTGCCAGCTCACCACTGAAACTCTCTGGAAACACCATATATTTT
V: TRBV4-2; size: many; D: TRBD2; J: TRBJ2-2; CDR3: CASSLTSGNTGELFF; DNA: TGTGCCAGCAGCCTAACTAGCGGGAACACCGGGGAGCTGTTTTTT
V: TRBV28; size: -; D: TRBD1; J: TRBJ1-1; CDR3: CASSLGQESTEAFF; DNA: TGTGCCAGCAGTCTAGGACAGGAAAGCACTGAAGCTTTCTTT
V: TRBV5-5; size: once; D: -; J: TRBJ1-4; CDR3: CASSTDSRRNEKLFF; DNA: TGTGCCAGCAGTACGGACAGCCGCCGTAATGAAAAACTGTTTTTT
V: TRBV11-3; size: few; D: TRBD2; J: TRBJ2-3; CDR3: CASSFGRETDTQYF; DNA: TGTGCCAGCAGCTTTGGGCGGGAGACAGATACGCAGTATTTT
V: TRBV25-1; size: -; D: -; J: TRBJ1-4; CDR3: CASSDRSGRKHEKLFF; DNA: TGTGCCAGCAGTGACCGATCGGGACGGAAGCATGAAAAACTGTTTTTT
V: TRBV6-5; size: once; D: TRBD1; J: TRBJ2-1; CDR3: CASSRQGSSYNEQFF; DNA: TGTGCCAGCAGTCGACAGGGTTCCTCCTACAATGAGCAGTTCTTC
V: TRBV18; size: -; D: TRBD1; J: TRBJ1-1; CDR3: CASSPGQGMNTEAFF; DNA: TGTGCCAGCTCACCCGGACAGGGGATGAACACTGAAGCTTTCTTT
V: TRBV25-1; size: few; D: -; J: TRBJ2-3; CDR3: CASSENSRITDTQYF; DNA: TGTGCCAGCAGTGAAAATAGCCGGATCACAGATACGCAGTATTTT
V: TRBV18; size: -; D: -; J: TRBJ2-3; CDR3: CASSPRQNTDTQYF; DNA: TGTGCCAGCTCACCACGACAGAACACAGATACGCAGTATTTT
V: TRBV23-1; size: -; D: -; J: TRBJ2-1; CDR3: CASSQFVWERSYNEQFF; DNA: TGCGCCAGCAGTCAATTCGTGTGGGAAAGGTCCTACAATGAGCAGTTCTTC
V: TRBV6-5; size: -; D: TRBD1; J: TRBJ2-4; CDR3: CASRLKGQGWDIQYF; DNA: TGTGCCAGCAGATTAAAGGGACAGGGGTGGGACATTCAGTACTTC
V: TRBV28; size: -; D: -; J: TRBJ2-5; CDR3: CASRDGSIFLETQYF; DNA: TGTGCCAGCAGGGACGGAAGCATATTCTTAGAGACCCAGTACTTC
V: TRBV5-6; size: -; D: -; J: TRBJ2-7; CDR3: CASSFEAGARYEQYF; DNA: TGTGCCAGCAGCTTTGAGGCAGGGGCACGCTACGAGCAGTACTTC
V: TRBV19; size: few; D: TRBD1; J: TRBJ2-2; CDR3: CASKRQGATGELFF; DNA: TGTGCCAGCAAACGACAGGGGGCCACCGGGGAGCTGTTTTTT
V: TRBV5-1; size: once; D: -; J: TRBJ2-1; CDR3: CASTLGLALYNEQFF; DNA: TGCGCCAGCACCCTGGGGCTAGCGTTATACAATGAGCAGTTCTTC
V: TRBV6-1; size: few; D: -; J: TRBJ1-1; CDR3: CASRAGMNTEAFF; DNA: TGTGCCAGCAGGGCAGGGATGAACACTGAAGCTTTCTTT
V: TRBV28; size: many; D: -; J: TRBJ2-7; CDR3: CASSFVGRGYEQYF; DNA: TGTGCCAGCAGTTTCGTGGGCAGGGGCTACGAGCAGTACTTC
V: TRBV7-7; size: -; D: -; J: TRBJ2-6; CDR3: CASSSGTAGANVLTF; DNA: TGTGCCAGCAGCTCCGGGACCGCCGGGGCCAACGTCCTGACTTTC
V: TRBV19; size: -; D: -; J: TRBJ2-5; CDR3: CASRGSDKETQYF; DNA: TGTGCCAGTAGGGGTAGCGACAAAGAGACCCAGTACTTC